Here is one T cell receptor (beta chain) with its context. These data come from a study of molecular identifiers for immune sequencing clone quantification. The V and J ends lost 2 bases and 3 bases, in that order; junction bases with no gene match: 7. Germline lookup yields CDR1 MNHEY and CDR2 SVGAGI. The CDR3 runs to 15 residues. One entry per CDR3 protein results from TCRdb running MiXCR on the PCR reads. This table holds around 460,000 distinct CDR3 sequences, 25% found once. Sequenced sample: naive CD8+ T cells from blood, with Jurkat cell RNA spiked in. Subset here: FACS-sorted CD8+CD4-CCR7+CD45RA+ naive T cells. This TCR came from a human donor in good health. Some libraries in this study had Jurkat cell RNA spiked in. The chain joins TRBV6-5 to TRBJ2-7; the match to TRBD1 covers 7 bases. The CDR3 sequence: CASSYQGQGDYEQYF. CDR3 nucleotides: TGTGCCAGCAGTTACCAGGGTCAGGGGGACTACGAGCAGTACTTC.